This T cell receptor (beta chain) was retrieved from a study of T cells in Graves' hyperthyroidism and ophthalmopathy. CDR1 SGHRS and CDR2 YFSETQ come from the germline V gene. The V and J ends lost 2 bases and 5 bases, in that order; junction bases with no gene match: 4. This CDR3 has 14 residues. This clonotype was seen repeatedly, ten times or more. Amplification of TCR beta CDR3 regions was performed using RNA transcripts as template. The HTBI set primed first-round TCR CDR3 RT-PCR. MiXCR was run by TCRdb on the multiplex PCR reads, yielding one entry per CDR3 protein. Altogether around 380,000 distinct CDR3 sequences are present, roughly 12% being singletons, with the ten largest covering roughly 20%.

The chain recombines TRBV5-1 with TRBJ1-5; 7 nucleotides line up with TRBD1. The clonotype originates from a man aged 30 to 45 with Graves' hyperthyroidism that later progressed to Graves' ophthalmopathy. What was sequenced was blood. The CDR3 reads CASSLWTGYQPQHF. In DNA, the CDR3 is TGCGCCAGCAGCTTATGGACAGGTTATCAGCCCCAGCATTTT.